Listed here are 2 T cell receptor beta chains from one sample, sequenced in a study of control samples from healthy donors and cancer patients (dated by TCRdb to 2019 to 2021). Libraries came from the immunoSEQ multiplex PCR assay. Entries here come from immuneACCESS through TCRdb and include only in-frame sequences with V and J called. Some clones fail to appear in such tables; in the studies checked, an unresolved V gene covers under half of the shortfall, and the cause of the remainder is unknown. For this sample there are tens of thousands of clones; about 94% appear just once. The top ten hold roughly 3% of the sample. What was sequenced was blood. The origin of the receptors is a woman younger than 45 in good health.

The V and J genes are TRBV18 and TRBJ2-3; D is unclear. The CDR3 is 12 residues long. Trimming shortened V by 4 bases and J by 4 bases, and 6 bases separated the two germline ends. Germline-derived CDR1 and CDR2 are KGHSH and LQKENI. The chain's CDR3 is CASSLRADTQYF. CDR3 sequence (DNA): TGTGCCAGCTCACTAAGGGCAGATACGCAGTATTTT.

This chain links TRBV27 with TRBJ1-1; 12 positions match TRBD1. V was pared by 7 bases and J by 4 bases, with 10 bases of the junction left unmatched. CDR3 size: 16 residues. Germline lookup yields CDR1 MNHEY and CDR2 SMNVEV (reference sequence). This chain's CDR3 is CASTPGDRGLSTEAFF. CDR3 DNA: TGTGCCAGCACCCCCGGGGACAGGGGGCTTAGCACTGAAGCTTTCTTT.